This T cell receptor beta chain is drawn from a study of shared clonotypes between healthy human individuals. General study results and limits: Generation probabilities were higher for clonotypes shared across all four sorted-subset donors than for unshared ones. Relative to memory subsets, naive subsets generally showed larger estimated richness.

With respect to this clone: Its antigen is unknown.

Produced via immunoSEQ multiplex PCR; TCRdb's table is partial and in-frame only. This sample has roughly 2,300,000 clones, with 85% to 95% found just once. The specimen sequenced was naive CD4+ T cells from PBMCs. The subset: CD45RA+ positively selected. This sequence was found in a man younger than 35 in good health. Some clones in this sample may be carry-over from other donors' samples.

CDR3 bases: TGCGCCAGCAGCTTGGGCGCGAGCGGGAGGTTCACCGGGGAGCTGTTTTTT. Protein product: CASSLGASGRFTGELFF. The chain uses TRBV5-1 and TRBJ2-2; 9 bases match TRBD2. Trimming cost V 0 bases and J 4 bases; bases outside gene matches: 7. CDR3 length: 17 residues. From germline, CDR1 is SGHRS and CDR2 YFSETQ.